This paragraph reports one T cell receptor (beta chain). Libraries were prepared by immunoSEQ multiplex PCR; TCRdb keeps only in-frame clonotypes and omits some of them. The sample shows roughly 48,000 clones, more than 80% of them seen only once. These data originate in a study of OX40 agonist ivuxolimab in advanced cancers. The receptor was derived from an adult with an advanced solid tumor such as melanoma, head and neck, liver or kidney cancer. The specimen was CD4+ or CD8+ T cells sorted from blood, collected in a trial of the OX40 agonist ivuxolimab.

CDR3 nucleotide sequence: TGTGCCAGCAGAGTAGGGGCGGGAGCCGACTATGGCTACACCTTC. Its protein is CASRVGAGADYGYTF. V and J are TRBV6-1 and TRBJ1-2; a weak D match, TRBD1 (5 bases). This CDR3 region has 15 residues. The ends were cut back, 6 bases at V and 3 bases at J, with 17 bases in the middle. Germline V lookup: CDR1 MNHNS, CDR2 SASEGT.